What follows is one T cell receptor (beta chain) and its context. What antigen it recognizes has not been identified. The germline gene is not matched at one end of the junction; a read error may be the cause. Counted from cysteine to phenylalanine, this CDR3 has 14 amino acids. The kept DNA is CDR3 alone, 42 bases in frame from the first base. The germline V gene provides CDR1 SGHRS and CDR2 YFSETQ. This entry belongs to a study of OX40 agonist ivuxolimab in advanced cancers. As for the study more broadly: Ivuxolimab was a fully human IgG2 agonistic monoclonal antibody targeting the costimulatory receptor OX40 (CD134). Peripheral TCRbeta sequencing was intended to test whether TCR sequence diversity was altered and clonal T-cell expansion was caused by ivuxolimab. Prior anti-PD-1, anti-PD-L1 or anti-CTLA-4 therapy was permitted, and checkpoint inhibitors had been received by 30% to 40% of dose-escalation patients. Intravenous ivuxolimab was administered to patients every 2 weeks at six dose levels: 0.01, 0.1, 0.3, 1.5, 3 and 10 mg/kg. The paper covers the monotherapy dose-escalation part of the phase I ivuxolimab trial, which included N of about 50 patients. Among the roughly 50 dose-escalation patients, approximately 20 had hepatocellular carcinoma, roughly 15 melanoma, 9 renal cell carcinoma and 9 head and neck cancer. In the dose-escalation cohort, 65% to 85% of patients were male, and the mean age was 60 years with a range of about 20 to 90. Partial responses occurred in three dose-escalation patients, of whom one had hepatocellular carcinoma and two had cutaneous melanoma. Results the study describes overall, beyond this receptor: Partial responders in the 0.1-3.0 mg/kg groups had among the lowest normalized peripheral clonal expansion, especially among CD8+ T cells. The antigen specificity of the peripheral T cells that underwent clonal expansion was not determined. After ivuxolimab, more expanded clones were found on average in CD8+ T cells than in CD4+ T cells. Low levels of normalized T-cell clonal expansion were also seen in some nonresponding patients. At doses from 0.1 to 3.0 mg/kg, clonal expansion was seen in both CD4+ and CD8+ blood T cells between baseline and week 6.

To sequence the TCRbeta CDR3 region, genomic DNA was isolated from the sorted cells. The immunoSEQ Assay was used to sequence the TCRbeta CDR3 regions. Held by TCRdb, this immuneACCESS table contains in-frame sequences only and omits some clones. Under half of the omission traces to an unresolved V gene where checked; the cause of the rest is unknown. This sample has tens of thousands of clones in its table, and 84% of those were observed once. In total, the top ten clones hold 1.8% of the sample. The trial excluded patients who had a history of autoimmune disease or who were on systemic immunosuppression. Peripheral blood for TCR sequencing was collected from all dose cohorts at baseline, on cycle 4 day 1, and on cycle 7 day 1. Samples were obtained from an open-label, multicenter, first-in-human phase I dose-escalation trial of ivuxolimab. Adults with locally advanced or metastatic melanoma, renal cell carcinoma, hepatocellular carcinoma or head and neck squamous cell carcinoma were enrolled in the trial. CD4+ and CD8+ T cells were sorted separately from peripheral blood before TCR sequencing.

The chain is made from TRBV5-1 and TRBJ1-2; no D segment can be confidently identified. This TCR came from an adult with an advanced solid tumor such as melanoma, head and neck, liver or kidney cancer. The specimen comprised CD4+ or CD8+ T cells sorted from blood, sampled in a trial of the OX40 agonist ivuxolimab. The DNA sequence follows: TGCGCCAACAGCTTGGATGTGGAGGTCTATGGCTACACCTTC. The translation is CANSLDVEVYGYTF. Reference TRBV5-1 and TRBJ1-2 proteins supply the regions before and after the CDR3; the full variable domain is: KAGVTQTPRYLIKTRGQQVTLSCSPISGHRSVSWYQQTPGQGLQFLFEYFSETQRNKGNFPGRFSGRQFSNSRSEMNVSTLELGDSALYLCANSLDVEVYGYTFGSGTRLTVV.